Sequencing of this TCR beta chain was carried out in a study of Graves' ophthalmopathy and Graves' hyperthyroidism (dated by TCRdb to 2017 to 2018). In the study overall: Peripheral blood was collected before any treatment was given, at the time of initial diagnosis. The study used signatures of the TCR beta repertoire to tell Graves' ophthalmopathy apart from Graves' hyperthyroidism and to predict which patients would progress to ophthalmopathy. In total, around 140 blood samples were TCR-sequenced: roughly 45 ophthalmopathy, 80 or so hyperthyroidism and some 17 hyperthyroidism-to-ophthalmopathy patients. A discovery set of about 99 patients (approximately 45 ophthalmopathy, 57 stable hyperthyroidism) was enrolled to explore V-J signatures distinguishing ophthalmopathy from hyperthyroidism. An independent validation cohort was composed of some 19 hyperthyroidism patients and about 17 patients who later progressed from hyperthyroidism to ophthalmopathy. T-cell repertoires of thyroid tissue and blood were compared in about six hyperthyroidism patients. Following sample collection, hyperthyroidism patients were given methimazole at a starting dose of 30 mg daily, and ophthalmopathy patients were given high-dose intravenous methylprednisolone.

The CDR3 runs 15 amino acids, cysteine and phenylalanine included. Only the CDR3 DNA is retained, 45 bases long and in frame from the first base. V is cut by 8 bases and J by 2 bases, and the space between the germline ends is 13 bases. From a lookup of the germline V gene, CDR1 and CDR2 are MGHDK and SYGVNS. Ophthalmopathy patients had moderately to severely active disease, Clinical Activity Score of at least 3, NOSPECS grade of at least 4, and disease duration under 3 months. Patients with other autoimmune diseases, uncontrolled infections, pregnancy or lactation were excluded. Diagnosis was based on clinical symptoms, serum thyroxine, TRAb, thyroid ultrasound and orbital computed tomography. PBMCs were isolated from about 9 ml of fresh peripheral blood by Ficoll-Paque density gradient centrifugation. Trizol reagent was used to extract the total RNA, and its quality was then checked on an Agilent 2100 Bioanalyzer.

In this sample, this clonotype turned up once. The target of this receptor is not known. No base quality values were provided; no much bigger clone lies one nucleotide off. A read on its own is weak evidence. TCR beta CDR3 regions were amplified from RNA transcripts for repertoire sequencing. A first-round RT-PCR used HTBI primers with the Qiagen OneStep RT-PCR kit, followed by a second-round multiplex PCR, size selection and purification. Libraries were sequenced paired-end with 100 bp reads on an Illumina HiSeq2000. For the original study's pipeline: SOAPnuke was used to process the reads, removing any read that contained adapters or uncalled bases, had a mean Phred below 15, or lacked an exact match to the constant primer or identifier. High-quality paired reads were merged with COPE v1.2.5. Clonotypes were defined as unique nucleotide sequences and were aligned to IMGT TRB V, D and J references using MiTCR v1.1. The analysis was limited to V-J combinations with a frequency above 0.0001, which together covered roughly 99% of the repertoires. For each V-J combination, a TCR clonal expansion and chaos score was defined as the ratio of F50 clonal expansion to chaos observed in the TCRdist matrix. Welch's t-statistics and random forest were used to narrow the features down to over ten V-J combinations, which were then fed into a naive Bayes classifier. Thyroid-blood repertoire similarity was quantified with the Morisita-Horn index. TCRdb passed the public sequencing reads through fastp at Q25 and MiXCR, retaining productive beta sequences. Entries are consolidated by CDR3 protein sequence, retaining the most common genes and DNA. TCRdb, rather than the study authors, made the V and J calls. The sample table records 650,000 to 900,000 distinct CDR3 sequences; 40% of these occur just once. The ten largest clones add up to less than 55% of the sample.

The study at large found these results: In validation, the model predicted ophthalmopathy progression with 70.59% sensitivity and 72.22% specificity; some twelve predicted patients were CT-confirmed with GO in a median of around 6 months. No statistical method was used to set the sample size in advance, and the investigators knew which group each participant was assigned to. In cross-validation, the 13-signature model distinguished ophthalmopathy from stable hyperthyroidism with about 90% sensitivity and approximately 81% specificity, while in the test set the corresponding values were roughly 80% and 75%. Most expanded thyroid clonotypes with frequency above 0.001 were also detected in blood, suggesting blood repertoires may reflect the thyroid immune response.

The chain was built from TRBV25-1 and TRBJ2-6; no D gene call is confident. The sample was peripheral blood. This receptor was identified in an adult man with Graves' ophthalmopathy. The DNA sequence is as follows: TGTGCCAGCGTCGATGGTTCACCTGGGGCCAACGTCCTGACTTTC. Protein translation: CASVDGSPGANVLTF.